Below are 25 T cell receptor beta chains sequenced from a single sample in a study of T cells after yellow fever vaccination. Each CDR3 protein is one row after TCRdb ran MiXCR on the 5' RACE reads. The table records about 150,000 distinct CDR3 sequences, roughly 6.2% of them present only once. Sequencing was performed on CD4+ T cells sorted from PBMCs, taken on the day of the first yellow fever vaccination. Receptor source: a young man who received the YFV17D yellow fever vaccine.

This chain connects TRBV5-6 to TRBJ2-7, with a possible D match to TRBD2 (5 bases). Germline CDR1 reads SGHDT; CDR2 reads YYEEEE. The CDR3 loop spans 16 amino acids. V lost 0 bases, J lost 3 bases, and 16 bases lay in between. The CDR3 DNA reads TGTGCCAGCAGCTTGGAACTACTAGGCAGGATCTACGAGCAGTACGTC. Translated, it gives CASSLELLGRIYEQYV.

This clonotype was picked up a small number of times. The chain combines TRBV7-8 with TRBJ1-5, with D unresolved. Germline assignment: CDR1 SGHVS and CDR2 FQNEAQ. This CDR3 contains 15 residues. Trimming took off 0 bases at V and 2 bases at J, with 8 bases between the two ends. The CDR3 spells CASSLAANRNQPQHF. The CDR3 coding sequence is TGTGCCAGCAGCTTAGCTGCGAATCGCAATCAGCCCCAGCATTTT.

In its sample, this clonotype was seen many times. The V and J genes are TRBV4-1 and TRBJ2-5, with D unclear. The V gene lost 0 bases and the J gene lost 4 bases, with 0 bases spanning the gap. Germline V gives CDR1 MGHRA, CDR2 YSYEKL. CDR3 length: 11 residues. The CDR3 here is CASSQEETQYF. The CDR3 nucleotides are TGCGCCAGCAGCCAAGAAGAGACCCAGTACTTC.

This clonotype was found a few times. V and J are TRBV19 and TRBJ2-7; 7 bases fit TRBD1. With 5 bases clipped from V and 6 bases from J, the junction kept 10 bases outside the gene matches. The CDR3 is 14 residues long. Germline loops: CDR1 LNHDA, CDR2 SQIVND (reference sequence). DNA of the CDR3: TGTGCCAGTAGTTGGGACAGCTCCCTGGCCGAGCAGTACTTC. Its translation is CASSWDSSLAEQYF.

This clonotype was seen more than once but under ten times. The CDR3 DNA follows: TGTGCCAGCAGTGATATCCTGGTAGGGCAGCCCCAGCATTTT. This gives the protein CASSDILVGQPQHF. The rearrangement joins TRBV2 to TRBJ1-5; D not resolved. CDR1 SNHLY and CDR2 FYNNEI come from the germline V gene. Trimming took 3 bases from V and 7 from J, leaving 13 bases between them. The CDR3 has 14 residues. Supplemented by reference TRBV2 and TRBJ1-5, the full variable domain reads EPEVTQTPSHQVTQMGQEVILRCVPISNHLYFYWYRQILGQKVEFLVSFYNNEISEKSEIFDDQFSVERPDGSNFTLKIRSTKLEDSAMYFCASSDILVGQPQHFGDGTRLSIL.

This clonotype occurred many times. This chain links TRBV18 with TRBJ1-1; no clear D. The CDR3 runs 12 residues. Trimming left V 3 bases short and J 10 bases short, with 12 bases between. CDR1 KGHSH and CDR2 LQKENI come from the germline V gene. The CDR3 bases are TGTGCCAGCTCACCCCCAAGTCGTGGAGCTTTCTTT. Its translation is CASSPPSRGAFF. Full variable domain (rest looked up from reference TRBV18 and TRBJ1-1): NAGVMQNPRHLVRRRGQEARLRCSPMKGHSHVYWYRQLPEEGLKFMVYLQKENIIDESGMPKERFSAEFPKEGPSILRIQQVVRGDSAAYFCASSPPSRGAFFGQGTRLTVV.

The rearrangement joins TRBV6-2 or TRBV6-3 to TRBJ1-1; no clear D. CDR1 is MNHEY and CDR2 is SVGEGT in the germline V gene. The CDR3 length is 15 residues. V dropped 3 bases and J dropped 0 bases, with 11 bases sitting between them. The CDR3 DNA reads TGTGCCAGCAGTTATGATCTCAGCATGAACACTGAAGCTTTCTTT. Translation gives CASSYDLSMNTEAFF.

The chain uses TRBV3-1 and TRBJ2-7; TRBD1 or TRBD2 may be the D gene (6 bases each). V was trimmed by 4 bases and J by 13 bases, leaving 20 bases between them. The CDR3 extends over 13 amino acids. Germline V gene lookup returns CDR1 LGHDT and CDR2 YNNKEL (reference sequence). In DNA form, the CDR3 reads TGTGCCAGCAGCCTTTTTGAGGGGGGCTGGGTATACTTC. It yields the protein CASSLFEGGWVYF.

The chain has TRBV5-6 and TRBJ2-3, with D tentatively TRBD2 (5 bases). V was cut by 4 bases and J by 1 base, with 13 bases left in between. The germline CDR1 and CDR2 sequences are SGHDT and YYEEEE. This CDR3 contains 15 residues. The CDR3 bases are TGTGCCAGCAGCCCCGGGATCCGCTGCACAGATACGCAGTATTTT. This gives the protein CASSPGIRCTDTQYF. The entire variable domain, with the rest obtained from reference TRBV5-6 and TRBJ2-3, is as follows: DAGVTQSPTHLIKTRGQQVTLRCSPKSGHDTVSWYQQALGQGPQFIFQYYEEEERQRGNFPDRFSGHQFPNYSSELNVNALLLGDSALYLCASSPGIRCTDTQYFGPGTRLTVL.

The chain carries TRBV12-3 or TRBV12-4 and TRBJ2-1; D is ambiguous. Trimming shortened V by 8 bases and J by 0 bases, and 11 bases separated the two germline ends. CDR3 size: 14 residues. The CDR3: CASSSWSSYNEQFF. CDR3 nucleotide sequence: TGTGCCAGCTCCTCATGGAGCTCCTACAATGAGCAGTTCTTC.

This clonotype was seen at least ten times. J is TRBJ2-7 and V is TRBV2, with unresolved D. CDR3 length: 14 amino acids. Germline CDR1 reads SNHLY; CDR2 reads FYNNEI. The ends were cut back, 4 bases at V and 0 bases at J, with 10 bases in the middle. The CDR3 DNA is TGTGCCAGCAGTGCCTGGACGAGCTCCTACGAGCAGTACTTC. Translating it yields CASSAWTSSYEQYF.

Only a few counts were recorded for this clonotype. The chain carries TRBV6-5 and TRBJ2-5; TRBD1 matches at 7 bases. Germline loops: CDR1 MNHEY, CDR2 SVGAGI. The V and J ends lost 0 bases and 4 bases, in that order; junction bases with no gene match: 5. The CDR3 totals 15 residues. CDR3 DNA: TGTGCCAGCAGTTACTCAGGGGGCTTGGGAGAGACCCAGTACTTC. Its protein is CASSYSGGLGETQYF.

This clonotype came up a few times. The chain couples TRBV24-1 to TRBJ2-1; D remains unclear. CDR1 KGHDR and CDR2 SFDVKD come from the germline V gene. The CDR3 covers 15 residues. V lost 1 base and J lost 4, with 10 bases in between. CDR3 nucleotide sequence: TGTGCCACCAGTGATTTTTGGATAGGGTACAATGAGCAGTTCTTC. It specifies CATSDFWIGYNEQFF.

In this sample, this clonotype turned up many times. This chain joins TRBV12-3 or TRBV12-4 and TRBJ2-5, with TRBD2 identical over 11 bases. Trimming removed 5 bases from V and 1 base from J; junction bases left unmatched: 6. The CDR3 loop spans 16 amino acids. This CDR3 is CASSPGLAGFQETQYF. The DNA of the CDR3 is TGTGCCAGCAGTCCTGGACTAGCGGGCTTCCAAGAGACCCAGTACTTC.

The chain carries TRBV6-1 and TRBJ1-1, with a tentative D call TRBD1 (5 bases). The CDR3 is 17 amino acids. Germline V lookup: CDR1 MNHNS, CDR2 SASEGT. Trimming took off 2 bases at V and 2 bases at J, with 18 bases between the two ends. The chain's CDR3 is CASSEKARATSNTEAFF. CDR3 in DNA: TGTGCCAGCAGTGAAAAGGCCAGGGCAACAAGCAACACTGAAGCTTTCTTT.

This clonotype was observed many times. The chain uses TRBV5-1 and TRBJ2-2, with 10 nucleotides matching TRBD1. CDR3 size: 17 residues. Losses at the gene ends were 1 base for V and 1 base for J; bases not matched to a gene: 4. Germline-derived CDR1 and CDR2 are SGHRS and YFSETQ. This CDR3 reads CASSLQGQGLNTGELFF. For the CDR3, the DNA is TGCGCCAGCAGCTTGCAGGGACAGGGGTTGAACACCGGGGAGCTGTTTTTT.

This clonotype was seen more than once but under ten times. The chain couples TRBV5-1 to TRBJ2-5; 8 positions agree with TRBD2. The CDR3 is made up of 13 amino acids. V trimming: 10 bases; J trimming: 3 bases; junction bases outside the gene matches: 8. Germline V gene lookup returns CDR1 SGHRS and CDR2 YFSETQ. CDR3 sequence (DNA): TGCGCCCGGGAGCGGGGGATAGAAGAGACCCAGTACTTC. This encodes CARERGIEETQYF.

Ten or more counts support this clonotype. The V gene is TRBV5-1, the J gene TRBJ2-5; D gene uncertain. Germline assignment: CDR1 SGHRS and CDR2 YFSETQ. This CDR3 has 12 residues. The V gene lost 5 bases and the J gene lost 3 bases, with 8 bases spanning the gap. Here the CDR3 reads CASRVREETQYF. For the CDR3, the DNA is TGCGCCAGCAGGGTGCGTGAAGAGACCCAGTACTTC. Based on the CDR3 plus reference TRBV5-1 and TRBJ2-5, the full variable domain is KAGVTQTPRYLIKTRGQQVTLSCSPISGHRSVSWYQQTPGQGLQFLFEYFSETQRNKGNFPGRFSGRQFSNSRSEMNVSTLELGDSALYLCASRVREETQYFGPGTRLLVL.

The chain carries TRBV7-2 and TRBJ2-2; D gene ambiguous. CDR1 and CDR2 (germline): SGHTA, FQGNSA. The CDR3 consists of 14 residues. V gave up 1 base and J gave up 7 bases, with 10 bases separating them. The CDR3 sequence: CASSLGFTGGELFF. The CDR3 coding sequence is TGTGCCAGCAGCTTAGGCTTTACGGGCGGGGAGCTGTTTTTT. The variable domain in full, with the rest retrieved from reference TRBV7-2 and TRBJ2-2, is GAGVSQSPSNKVTEKGKDVELRCDPISGHTALYWYRQSLGQGLEFLIYFQGNSAPDKSGLPSDRFSAERTGGSVSTLTIQRTQQEDSAVYLCASSLGFTGGELFFGEGSRLTVL.

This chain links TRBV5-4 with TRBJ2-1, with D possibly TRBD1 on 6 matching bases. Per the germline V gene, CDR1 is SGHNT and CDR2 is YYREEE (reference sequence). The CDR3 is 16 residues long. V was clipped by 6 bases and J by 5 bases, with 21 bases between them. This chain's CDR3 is CASTYGTWGPNNEQFF. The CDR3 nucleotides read TGTGCCAGCACCTATGGAACCTGGGGGCCTAACAATGAGCAGTTCTTC.

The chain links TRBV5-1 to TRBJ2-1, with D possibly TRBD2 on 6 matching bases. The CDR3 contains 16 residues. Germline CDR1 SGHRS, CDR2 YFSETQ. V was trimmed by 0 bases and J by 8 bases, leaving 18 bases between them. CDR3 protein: CASSLGAGSRSDEQFF. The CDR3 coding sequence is TGCGCCAGCAGCTTGGGTGCGGGGTCACGATCGGATGAGCAGTTCTTC.

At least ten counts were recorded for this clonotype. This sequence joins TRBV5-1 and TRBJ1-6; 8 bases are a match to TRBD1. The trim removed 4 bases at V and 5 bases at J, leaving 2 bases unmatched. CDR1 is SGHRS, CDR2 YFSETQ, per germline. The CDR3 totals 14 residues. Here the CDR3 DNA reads TGCGCCAGCAGCGGACAGGGAAATAATTCACCCCTCCACTTT. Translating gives CASSGQGNNSPLHF.

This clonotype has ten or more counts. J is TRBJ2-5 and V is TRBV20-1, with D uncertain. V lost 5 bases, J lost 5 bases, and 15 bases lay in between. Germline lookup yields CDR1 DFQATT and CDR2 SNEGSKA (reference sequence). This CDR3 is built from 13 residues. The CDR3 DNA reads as TGCAGTGCTGGGCAGTATGTCGGCGAGACCCAGTACTTC. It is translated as CSAGQYVGETQYF.

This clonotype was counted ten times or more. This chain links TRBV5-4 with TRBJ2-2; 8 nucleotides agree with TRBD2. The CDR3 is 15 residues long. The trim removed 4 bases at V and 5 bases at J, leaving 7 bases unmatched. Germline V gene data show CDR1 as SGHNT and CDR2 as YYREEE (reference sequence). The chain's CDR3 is CASSPRTSLTGELFF. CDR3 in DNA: TGTGCCAGCAGCCCGAGGACTAGCCTAACCGGGGAGCTGTTTTTT.

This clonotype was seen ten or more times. The CDR3 DNA is TGCGCCAGCAGCCAAGAACCTAAGGGATCCTTAGGCACTGAAGCTTTCTTT. Its protein is CASSQEPKGSLGTEAFF. The chain is built from TRBV4-1 and TRBJ1-1; D not resolved. The germline CDR1 and CDR2 sequences are MGHRA and YSYEKL. This CDR3 has 17 amino acids. Trimming left V 0 bases short and J 4 bases short, with 18 bases between.